Here is one TCR beta chain with its context. This sample stems from a study of read filtering for tumor transcriptome and immune sequencing. V was shortened by 2 bases and J by 1 base, with 15 bases between the two germline ends. This CDR3 region has 17 residues. Germline V gene data show CDR1 as MNHEY and CDR2 as SVGEGT. This library used roughly 430 ng RNA and molecular barcoded adaptors spanning alpha/delta and beta/gamma chains. Via MiXCR, TCRdb re-called the reads, giving one row per CDR3 protein. The table shows roughly 90,000 distinct CDR3 sequences, with 9% to 15% occurring only once. This sequence was found in a donor aged 40 or older with multiple myeloma. This sequence joins TRBV6-2 or TRBV6-3 and TRBJ1-5; tentatively, D is TRBD1 (6 bases). Material: a population of CD138-negative cells sorted from bone marrow. CDR3 nucleotide sequence: TGTGCCAGCAGTTACGCGCTAGGGGGGGGAAGCAATCAGCCCCAGCATTTT. This codes for CASSYALGGGSNQPQHF.